This TCR beta chain was sequenced in a study of metastatic and nonmetastatic thyroid tumors. The overall study: Repertoire comparison spanned blood and tumor or nodule tissue of malignant and benign thyroid patients.

Treatment of any kind had been given to no patient before thyroid surgery. This CDR3 has 15 residues. V lost 0 bases and J 0 bases, leaving 8 bases between the germline ends. Germline V CDR1 and CDR2: MNHEY, SVGAGI. This clone was counted ten times or more. TCRdb re-called clones from the PCR reads using MiXCR. Found here are about 40,000 clones, about 10% of them singletons; the top ten hold roughly a quarter. This TCR derives from a female donor with papillary thyroid cancer or a benign thyroid nodule (not recorded which). Some clones in this sample may be carry-over from other donors' samples. Sequenced material: blood. The V and J genes are TRBV6-5 and TRBJ1-2; D is possibly TRBD1 (6 bases). The CDR3 spells CASSYSQGSNYGYTF. The CDR3 coding sequence is TGTGCCAGCAGTTACTCCCAGGGGTCTAACTATGGCTACACCTTC.